These 2 T cell receptor beta chains were sequenced from one sample in a study of control samples from healthy donors and cancer patients. This table comes from immunoSEQ multiplex PCR, and its TCRdb copy is limited to in-frame clones, with some not included. The profile shows about 250,000 clones, about 80% of them singletons. The sequenced sample consisted of PBMCs. The source of these receptors is a woman aged 55-75 years with lung cancer.

The chain uses TRBV5-1 and TRBJ2-3; TRBD1 agrees at 7 bases. The length of the CDR3 is 14 residues. Trimming at V came to 8 bases and at J to 4 bases, leaving 10 bases not matched to a gene. Looked up from germline, CDR1 is SGHRS and CDR2 is YFSETQ. CDR3 protein: CASQLQGSADTQYF. The CDR3 DNA is TGCGCCAGTCAGCTACAGGGGTCCGCAGATACGCAGTATTTT.

V and J are TRBV5-4 and TRBJ1-6; 8 bases are shared with TRBD1. The CDR3 contains 14 residues. After removal of 1 base from V and 16 bases from J, the junction contained 10 bases not matched to a gene. Germline assignment: CDR1 SGHNT and CDR2 YYREEE (reference sequence). The CDR3 is CASSLQGAPSLLHF. CDR3 bases: TGTGCCAGCAGCTTGCAGGGGGCGCCTTCATTACTCCACTTT. The full variable domain, in which reference TRBV5-4 and TRBJ1-6 provide the parts outside the CDR3, is ETGVTQSPTHLIKTRGQQVTLRCSSQSGHNTVSWYQQALGQGPQFIFQYYREEENGRGNFPPRFSGLQFPNYSSELNVNALELDDSALYLCASSLQGAPSLLHFGNGTRLTVT.